This T cell receptor beta chain emerged from a study of T cells after yellow fever vaccination. In the study overall: Libraries from low-cell-number fractions were prepared with the SMART-Seq v4 Ultra Low Input RNA kit.

Whole-study findings and limits: A large majority of primary-vaccination clones showed up again after the booster (about 97% CD4, 88% CD8).

This clonotype was found a few times. As yet, its antigen is unknown. A 5'RACE template-switching step, the method used to make TCR cDNA, added a universal primer site and UMIs. TCRdb ran MiXCR on the 5' RACE reads and lists one entry per CDR3 protein. Here the sample spans about 340,000 distinct CDR3 sequences, roughly 9.4% being singletons. This specimen consisted of PBMCs, obtained on the day of the first yellow fever vaccination. This TCR was sampled from a man aged 18 to 35 who received the YFV17D yellow fever vaccine.

Here the CDR3 DNA reads TGCGCCAGCTCCCCCCGGGACAGGGCTTTTCTCTATGGCTACACCTTC. Its protein product is CASSPRDRAFLYGYTF. The chain uses TRBV10-1 and TRBJ1-2; 9 nucleotides match TRBD1. The CDR3 sequence is 16 residues long. The V gene's germline CDR1 is WNHNN and CDR2 SYGVQD (reference sequence). V shed 8 bases and J 4 bases; nucleotides not matched to a gene: 14.